A selection of T cell receptor beta chains follows, all from one sample in a study of T cell changes during pregnancy in multiple sclerosis. The protocol was immunoSEQ multiplex PCR, while the TCRdb copy is restricted to in-frame clones and leaves out a portion. The table includes 75,000 to 90,000 clones, about 92% detected once. The material sequenced was CD4+ T cells from peripheral blood mononuclear cells, taken before pregnancy. The receptors here all came from a female donor with multiple sclerosis, enrolled in a pregnancy study. Both conserved end residues are part of each CDR3. The D gene is left open where the match is weak. Expanded clones are given a class, and other clones once, few, many or no size at all.

J gene	V gene	D gene	clone size	CDR3 protein	CDR3 DNA
TRBJ2-3	TRBV5-4	TRBD2	NA	CASSLDSGPRTDTQYF	TGTGCCAGCAGCTTGGATAGCGGGCCTCGCACAGATACGCAGTATTTT
TRBJ1-5	TRBV7-8	TRBD1	NA	CASSLGGGTGFSNQPQHF	TGTGCCAGCAGCTTAGGGGGTGGGACAGGGTTTAGCAATCAGCCCCAGCATTTT
TRBJ2-3	TRBV30	TRBD1	NA	CAWSLTGFITDTQYF	TGTGCCTGGAGCCTGACAGGGTTTATCACAGATACGCAGTATTTT
TRBJ2-2	TRBV12-5	TRBD1	NA	CASGRNPGQGDTGELFF	TGTGCTAGTGGCCGTAATCCGGGACAGGGGGACACCGGGGAGCTGTTTTTT
TRBJ2-1	TRBV18	TRBD2	NA	CASSPGLGDEQFF	TGTGCCAGCTCACCAGGACTAGGCGATGAGCAGTTCTTC
TRBJ2-7	TRBV29-1	TRBD1	NA	CSVWGLQQGSSYEQYF	TGCAGCGTTTGGGGGCTCCAACAGGGGAGCTCCTACGAGCAGTACTTC
TRBJ1-2	TRBV6-4	TRBD1	NA	CASSPSTGGYGYTF	TGTGCCAGCAGCCCCTCGACAGGGGGCTATGGCTACACCTTC
TRBJ2-2	TRBV19	NA	NA	CASTSMKSTGELFF	TGTGCCAGTACTTCCATGAAGAGCACCGGGGAGCTGTTTTTT
TRBJ2-1	TRBV5-1	NA	NA	CASSLLQGLGSYNEQFF	TGCGCCAGCAGCTTACTCCAGGGCCTGGGGTCCTACAATGAGCAGTTCTTC
TRBJ2-5	TRBV11-2	NA	NA	CASSPLSRGTQYF	TGTGCCAGCAGCCCCCTAAGCCGTGGGACCCAGTACTTC
TRBJ1-5	TRBV21-1	NA	NA	CASSDGTGSNQPQHF	TGTGCCAGCAGCGACGGGACAGGGAGCAATCAGCCCCAGCATTTT
TRBJ2-2	TRBV10-3	NA	NA	CATRPSGVHGELFF	TGTGCCACCCGACCCTCCGGGGTCCACGGGGAGCTGTTTTTT
TRBJ1-5	TRBV19	NA	NA	CATSQGSQPQHF	TGTGCCACCTCTCAGGGATCTCAGCCCCAGCATTTT
TRBJ1-3	TRBV5-1	NA	NA	CASSLDTGQFGNTIYF	TGCGCCAGCAGCTTGGATACAGGGCAATTCGGAAACACCATATATTTT
TRBJ1-5	TRBV19	TRBD1	NA	CASGQGDQPQHF	TGTGCCAGCGGACAGGGAGATCAGCCCCAGCATTTT
TRBJ2-1	TRBV7-9	TRBD2	NA	CASSLLAGLDYNEQFF	TGTGCCAGCAGCTTACTAGCGGGACTCGACTACAATGAGCAGTTCTTC
TRBJ2-3	TRBV7-8	NA	NA	CASSYPPQVLRTDTQYF	TGTGCCAGCAGCTATCCTCCACAGGTCTTACGTACAGATACGCAGTATTTT
TRBJ2-7	TRBV5-1	TRBD2	NA	CASSLGLAPTYEQYF	TGCGCCAGCAGCCTGGGACTAGCGCCAACCTACGAGCAGTACTTC
TRBJ2-3	TRBV30	TRBD2	NA	CAWSVAGTWNTQYF	TGTGCCTGGAGTGTAGCGGGGACTTGGAATACGCAGTATTTT
TRBJ1-1	TRBV30	NA	NA	CAWSVSKRGTEAFF	TGTGCCTGGAGTGTATCAAAGCGAGGCACTGAAGCTTTCTTT
TRBJ2-1	TRBV9	TRBD2	NA	CASSVGASGGWDNEQFF	TGTGCCAGCAGCGTAGGAGCTAGCGGGGGGTGGGACAATGAGCAGTTCTTC
TRBJ1-3	TRBV15	NA	NA	CATSRDRGSGNTIYF	TGTGCCACCAGCAGAGATCGGGGCTCTGGAAACACCATATATTTT
TRBJ2-5	TRBV5-4	TRBD1	many	CASSSGQQETQYF	TGTGCCAGCAGCTCGGGACAGCAAGAGACCCAGTACTTC
TRBJ2-1	TRBV5-4	TRBD1	NA	CASSSSGGEQFF	TGTGCCAGCAGCTCTTCAGGGGGTGAGCAGTTCTTC
TRBJ1-1	TRBV5-4	NA	NA	CASSRNSGTPWAEAFF	TGTGCCAGCAGCCGGAACTCCGGGACTCCATGGGCGGAAGCTTTCTTT
TRBJ2-5	TRBV6-5	NA	NA	CASSYSGSQETQYF	TGTGCCAGCAGTTACTCGGGCAGCCAAGAGACCCAGTACTTC
TRBJ1-1	TRBV28	NA	NA	CASSLNIPNTEAFF	TGTGCCAGCAGTTTAAACATCCCGAACACTGAAGCTTTCTTT
TRBJ2-5	TRBV29-1	TRBD1	NA	CSVVHRGQVETQYF	TGCAGCGTTGTGCACAGGGGGCAGGTGGAGACCCAGTACTTC
TRBJ2-2	TRBV4-2	NA	NA	CASSQVSTNTGELFF	TGTGCCAGCAGCCAAGTGAGTACGAACACCGGGGAGCTGTTTTTT
TRBJ2-1	TRBV6-5	TRBD1	NA	CASSRDRVTNEQFF	TGTGCCAGCAGTCGGGACAGGGTGACCAATGAGCAGTTCTTC
TRBJ2-1	TRBV5-1	NA	NA	CASSLEATQQFF	TGCGCCAGCAGCTTGGAAGCCACTCAGCAGTTCTTC
TRBJ1-3	TRBV7-3	TRBD1	few	CASSLTLRQGAGGNTIYF	TGTGCCAGCAGCTTAACGCTGAGACAGGGGGCTGGTGGAAACACCATATATTTT
TRBJ1-4	TRBV19	TRBD1	NA	CASSETGTGEEKLFF	TGTGCCAGTAGTGAAACCGGGACAGGGGAGGAAAAACTGTTTTTT
TRBJ1-4	TRBV2	TRBD1	NA	CASSRQGVKEKLFF	TGTGCCAGCAGCCGACAGGGCGTTAAGGAAAAACTGTTTTTT
TRBJ2-3	TRBV4-2	TRBD2	NA	CASSQEAAGGTDTQYF	TGTGCCAGCAGCCAAGAGGCAGCGGGAGGGACAGATACGCAGTATTTT
TRBJ2-1	TRBV7-9	NA	NA	CASSSLLSNEQFF	TGTGCCAGCAGCTCGCTTTTGAGCAATGAGCAGTTCTTC
TRBJ1-4	TRBV5-1	TRBD1	NA	CASTMDRPATNEKLFF	TGCGCCAGCACCATGGACAGGCCTGCAACTAATGAAAAACTGTTTTTT
TRBJ1-5	TRBV6-4	NA	NA	CASSPDNGQPQHF	TGTGCCAGCAGTCCGGACAACGGGCAGCCCCAGCATTTT
TRBJ2-7	TRBV30	TRBD2	once	CAWSLSFAGVGEQYF	TGTGCCTGGAGCCTCTCATTTGCGGGAGTTGGTGAGCAGTACTTC